This record covers a single T cell receptor (beta chain). The record originates from a study of identical twins. The CDR3 has 14 residues. Trimming took 4 bases from V and 6 from J, leaving 16 bases between them. Germline CDR1 reads SGHKS; CDR2 reads YYEKEE (reference sequence). One entry per CDR3 protein results from TCRdb running MiXCR on the 5' RACE reads. The table has approximately 680,000 distinct CDR3 sequences, 7% to 7.5% seen once. These data were also filed under a second study, of yellow fever vaccine responses in identical twins.

Sequences were obtained from PBMCs. The V and J genes are TRBV5-5 and TRBJ1-2, with unresolved D. The TCR comes from a woman in her late teens or twenties in good health. CDR3: CASSLGWGIDGYTF. The CDR3 DNA is TGTGCCAGCAGCCTGGGTTGGGGAATCGATGGCTACACCTTC.